A selection of T cell receptor beta chains follows, all from one sample in a study of T cell repertoires in cytomegalovirus infection. MiXCR was run by TCRdb on the reads, yielding one entry per CDR3 protein. The table shows roughly 990,000 distinct CDR3 sequences, with around 30% occurring only once. No antigens are known for them. This specimen was cultured CD8+ T cells from PBMCs, taken from culture after CMV antigen stimulation. The receptors come from a human donor in good health (CMV status not recorded). Some clones in this sample may be carry-over from other donors' samples. CDR3s include the opening cysteine and the closing phenylalanine or tryptophan. A D gene is named only where the DNA matches it firmly. The size of a clone is reported for some rows only, either as once, few or many, or as a class for expanded clones.

j_gene: TRBJ2-1
abundance: few
v_gene: TRBV15
d_gene: NA
CDR3aa: CATSLSGREQFF
CDR3nt: TGTGCCACCAGCCTTAGCGGAAGGGAGCAGTTCTTC

j_gene: TRBJ1-6
abundance: NA
v_gene: TRBV6-5
d_gene: NA
CDR3aa: CASRPTYNSPLHF
CDR3nt: TGTGCCAGCAGGCCGACCTATAATTCACCCCTCCACTTT

j_gene: TRBJ2-3
abundance: many
v_gene: TRBV12-3/TRBV12-4
d_gene: TRBD2
CDR3aa: CASSPRTSGVTDTQYF
CDR3nt: TGTGCCAGCAGCCCTCGGACTAGCGGGGTCACAGATACGCAGTATTTT

j_gene: TRBJ2-3
abundance: few
v_gene: TRBV6-2/TRBV6-3
d_gene: NA
CDR3aa: CASSYAGTSTDTQYF
CDR3nt: TGTGCCAGCAGTTACGCGGGGACTAGCACAGATACGCAGTATTTT

j_gene: TRBJ2-2
abundance: many
v_gene: TRBV6-2/TRBV6-3
d_gene: NA
CDR3aa: CASSHREGGELFF
CDR3nt: TGTGCCAGCAGTCACAGGGAAGGCGGGGAGCTGTTTTTT

j_gene: TRBJ2-1
abundance: NA
v_gene: TRBV19
d_gene: NA
CDR3aa: CASSGRDSSHNEQFF
CDR3nt: TGTGCCAGTAGTGGCCGGGACTCATCCCACAATGAGCAGTTCTTC

j_gene: TRBJ1-5
abundance: few
v_gene: TRBV19
d_gene: TRBD1
CDR3aa: CASNPRDSYYQPQHF
CDR3nt: TGTGCCAGTAACCCGAGGGACAGTTACTATCAGCCCCAGCATTTT

j_gene: TRBJ2-2
abundance: few
v_gene: TRBV4-1
d_gene: TRBD2
CDR3aa: CASSLTGGGGTGELFF
CDR3nt: TGCGCCAGCAGCCTCACGGGAGGGGGGGGCACCGGGGAGCTGTTTTTT

j_gene: TRBJ2-7
abundance: few
v_gene: TRBV27
d_gene: NA
CDR3aa: CASSFVGTEQYF
CDR3nt: TGTGCCAGCAGTTTTGTGGGTACCGAGCAGTACTTC

j_gene: TRBJ2-1
abundance: few
v_gene: TRBV14
d_gene: TRBD2
CDR3aa: CASSPYIAGGLHNEQFF
CDR3nt: TGTGCCAGCAGCCCCTATATAGCGGGGGGGCTACACAATGAGCAGTTCTTC

j_gene: TRBJ1-1
abundance: few
v_gene: TRBV9
d_gene: NA
CDR3aa: CASSVDKSPMNTEAFF
CDR3nt: TGTGCCAGCAGCGTAGATAAGTCACCCATGAACACTGAAGCTTTCTTT

j_gene: TRBJ1-1
abundance: NA
v_gene: TRBV19
d_gene: NA
CDR3aa: CASSIAPGTIIEAFF
CDR3nt: TGTGCCAGTAGTATCGCCCCAGGGACGATCATTGAAGCTTTCTTT

j_gene: TRBJ1-2
abundance: NA
v_gene: TRBV6-6
d_gene: NA
CDR3aa: CASSYAGALDFNYGYTF
CDR3nt: TGTGCCAGCAGTTACGCAGGGGCGTTGGATTTTAACTATGGCTACACCTTC

j_gene: TRBJ2-1
abundance: many
v_gene: TRBV7-6
d_gene: NA
CDR3aa: CASSSTLRPQFF
CDR3nt: TGTGCCAGCAGCTCGACGCTTAGACCCCAGTTCTTC

j_gene: TRBJ1-5
abundance: NA
v_gene: TRBV10-2
d_gene: NA
CDR3aa: CASSDNTGPSNQPQHF
CDR3nt: TGCGCCAGCAGTGATAATACGGGCCCTAGCAATCAGCCCCAGCATTTT

j_gene: TRBJ2-1
abundance: NA
v_gene: TRBV7-9
d_gene: TRBD2
CDR3aa: CASSLAAGVEQFF
CDR3nt: TGTGCCAGCAGCTTAGCGGCGGGGGTTGAGCAGTTCTTC

j_gene: TRBJ1-3
abundance: few
v_gene: TRBV25-1
d_gene: NA
CDR3aa: CASSAGGNTIYF
CDR3nt: TGTGCCAGCAGTGCGGGTGGAAACACCATATATTTT

j_gene: TRBJ1-5
abundance: NA
v_gene: TRBV23-1
d_gene: NA
CDR3aa: CASRPQISNQPQHF
CDR3nt: TGCGCCAGCCGACCTCAGATTAGCAATCAGCCCCAGCATTTT

j_gene: TRBJ2-2
abundance: NA
v_gene: TRBV12-3/TRBV12-4
d_gene: NA
CDR3aa: CASSTTGFGELFF
CDR3nt: TGTGCCAGCAGTACGACAGGATTTGGGGAGCTGTTTTTT

j_gene: TRBJ2-7
abundance: NA
v_gene: TRBV27
d_gene: NA
CDR3aa: CASISGDEQYF
CDR3nt: TGTGCCAGCATATCGGGGGACGAGCAGTACTTC

j_gene: TRBJ2-2
abundance: NA
v_gene: TRBV11-2
d_gene: TRBD2
CDR3aa: CASSFRLAGGTGELFF
CDR3nt: TGTGCCAGCAGCTTTAGGCTAGCGGGGGGAACCGGGGAGCTGTTTTTT

j_gene: TRBJ2-6
abundance: many
v_gene: TRBV7-8
d_gene: TRBD2
CDR3aa: CASSPGTSGAGANVLTF
CDR3nt: TGTGCCAGCAGCCCGGGGACTAGCGGGGCTGGGGCCAACGTCCTGACTTTC

j_gene: TRBJ2-6
abundance: NA
v_gene: TRBV7-9
d_gene: TRBD1
CDR3aa: CASSFSGPGTGTYSGANVLTF
CDR3nt: TGTGCCAGCAGCTTCTCTGGCCCGGGGACAGGGACTTATTCTGGGGCCAACGTCCTGACTTTC

j_gene: TRBJ2-1
abundance: few
v_gene: TRBV7-9
d_gene: TRBD2
CDR3aa: CAGGTGGEQFF
CDR3nt: TGTGCCGGGGGGACGGGGGGGGAGCAGTTCTTC

j_gene: TRBJ2-7
abundance: NA
v_gene: TRBV27
d_gene: NA
CDR3aa: CASRTGVHEQYF
CDR3nt: TGTGCCAGCAGGACAGGAGTCCACGAGCAGTACTTC

j_gene: TRBJ2-1
abundance: NA
v_gene: TRBV6-1
d_gene: TRBD1
CDR3aa: CAIPGQFLTEQFF
CDR3nt: TGTGCCATTCCGGGACAGTTTCTTACTGAGCAGTTCTTC

j_gene: TRBJ1-4
abundance: NA
v_gene: TRBV5-1
d_gene: NA
CDR3aa: CASSLEPGAKYEKLFF
CDR3nt: TGCGCCAGCAGCTTGGAACCAGGGGCGAAGTATGAAAAACTGTTTTTT

j_gene: TRBJ2-1
abundance: NA
v_gene: TRBV28
d_gene: NA
CDR3aa: CASTLIGARSYNEQFF
CDR3nt: TGTGCCAGCACCCTCATCGGGGCCCGGTCCTACAATGAGCAGTTCTTC

j_gene: TRBJ1-1
abundance: NA
v_gene: TRBV6-2/TRBV6-3
d_gene: NA
CDR3aa: CASTLVGRTEAFF
CDR3nt: TGTGCCAGCACCCTGGTGGGGAGGACTGAAGCTTTCTTT

j_gene: TRBJ1-1
abundance: NA
v_gene: TRBV11-2
d_gene: NA
CDR3aa: CASSLWTVQKHPEAFF
CDR3nt: TGTGCCAGCAGCCTGTGGACAGTTCAAAAGCATCCTGAAGCTTTCTTT

j_gene: TRBJ2-5
abundance: few
v_gene: TRBV5-5
d_gene: NA
CDR3aa: CASSPTQVTQYF
CDR3nt: TGTGCCAGCAGCCCGACGCAAGTGACCCAGTACTTC

j_gene: TRBJ1-2
abundance: NA
v_gene: TRBV20-1
d_gene: NA
CDR3aa: CSASRGVDGYTF
CDR3nt: TGCAGTGCTTCTCGAGGGGTTGATGGCTACACCTTC

j_gene: TRBJ1-5
abundance: few
v_gene: TRBV4-1
d_gene: NA
CDR3aa: CASSQEITAVSGQPQHF
CDR3nt: TGCGCCAGCAGCCAAGAGATAACGGCGGTTTCAGGTCAGCCCCAGCATTTT

j_gene: TRBJ1-1
abundance: NA
v_gene: TRBV5-1
d_gene: NA
CDR3aa: CASWTGGSEAFF
CDR3nt: TGCGCCAGCTGGACGGGGGGCAGTGAAGCTTTCTTT

j_gene: TRBJ1-5
abundance: few
v_gene: TRBV7-9
d_gene: NA
CDR3aa: CASSLGYDNNQPQHF
CDR3nt: TGTGCCAGCAGCTTAGGGTATGATAACAATCAGCCCCAGCATTTT

j_gene: TRBJ1-5
abundance: NA
v_gene: TRBV6-5
d_gene: NA
CDR3aa: CASSYSSASNQPQHF
CDR3nt: TGTGCCAGCAGTTACTCGTCAGCCTCCAATCAGCCCCAGCATTTT

j_gene: TRBJ2-6
abundance: NA
v_gene: TRBV28
d_gene: NA
CDR3aa: CASSLSGTSSGANVLTF
CDR3nt: TGTGCCAGCAGTTTATCCGGGACGAGCTCTGGGGCCAACGTCCTGACTTTC

j_gene: TRBJ1-4
abundance: few
v_gene: TRBV6-6
d_gene: NA
CDR3aa: CASSSTRSGGNEKLFF
CDR3nt: TGTGCCAGCAGTTCCACACGGTCGGGAGGTAATGAAAAACTGTTTTTT

j_gene: TRBJ2-1
abundance: many
v_gene: TRBV7-2
d_gene: NA
CDR3aa: CASSSPGLIPYNEQFF
CDR3nt: TGTGCCAGCAGCTCCCCCGGTCTGATTCCCTACAATGAGCAGTTCTTC

j_gene: TRBJ2-1
abundance: NA
v_gene: TRBV27
d_gene: NA
CDR3aa: CASSFGTSFRSEQFF
CDR3nt: TGTGCCAGCAGTTTTGGGACCTCTTTTCGCAGTGAGCAGTTCTTC

j_gene: TRBJ2-1
abundance: few
v_gene: TRBV6-5
d_gene: NA
CDR3aa: CATAMTRLNEQFF
CDR3nt: TGTGCCACAGCAATGACTAGGTTGAATGAGCAGTTCTTC

j_gene: TRBJ1-5
abundance: NA
v_gene: TRBV4-1
d_gene: NA
CDR3aa: CASSNAEGSSNQPQHF
CDR3nt: TGCGCCAGCAGCAACGCGGAGGGGTCTAGCAATCAGCCCCAGCATTTT

j_gene: TRBJ2-1
abundance: NA
v_gene: TRBV6-6
d_gene: TRBD2
CDR3aa: CASSFFRLAGGEDEQFF
CDR3nt: TGTGCCAGCAGTTTCTTTAGACTAGCGGGGGGCGAGGATGAGCAGTTCTTC

j_gene: TRBJ2-3
abundance: few
v_gene: TRBV7-9
d_gene: NA
CDR3aa: CGSSGRRTPDTQYF
CDR3nt: TGTGGCTCGAGCGGACGAAGAACGCCAGATACGCAGTATTTT

j_gene: TRBJ2-1
abundance: many
v_gene: TRBV7-9
d_gene: TRBD2
CDR3aa: CASSSLAGANYNEQFF
CDR3nt: TGTGCCAGCAGCTCTCTAGCGGGGGCAAACTACAATGAGCAGTTCTTC

j_gene: TRBJ1-3
abundance: NA
v_gene: TRBV25-1
d_gene: NA
CDR3aa: CASSTGGLGNTIYF
CDR3nt: TGTGCCAGCAGTACGGGCGGCCTTGGAAACACCATATATTTT

j_gene: TRBJ2-3
abundance: NA
v_gene: TRBV6-1
d_gene: TRBD2
CDR3aa: CASFAVAGSTDTQYF
CDR3nt: TGTGCCAGCTTTGCGGTAGCGGGGAGCACAGATACGCAGTATTTT

j_gene: TRBJ1-2
abundance: NA
v_gene: TRBV7-6
d_gene: TRBD1
CDR3aa: CASSQGTGGWYGYTF
CDR3nt: TGTGCCAGCAGCCAAGGGACAGGGGGGTGGTATGGCTACACCTTC

j_gene: TRBJ2-1
abundance: NA
v_gene: TRBV5-5
d_gene: NA
CDR3aa: CASSPQNEQFF
CDR3nt: TGTGCCAGCAGCCCTCAAAATGAGCAGTTCTTC

j_gene: TRBJ1-1
abundance: NA
v_gene: TRBV20-1
d_gene: NA
CDR3aa: CSARYTGNTEAFF
CDR3nt: TGCAGTGCTAGATACACAGGGAACACTGAAGCTTTCTTT

j_gene: TRBJ1-1
abundance: few
v_gene: TRBV4-1
d_gene: TRBD1
CDR3aa: CASSLSSTGQGNTEAFF
CDR3nt: TGCGCCAGCAGCCTCTCTTCGACGGGACAGGGTAACACTGAAGCTTTCTTT

j_gene: TRBJ2-5
abundance: few
v_gene: TRBV14
d_gene: NA
CDR3aa: CASSQYAEETQYF
CDR3nt: TGTGCCAGCAGCCAGTATGCCGAAGAGACCCAGTACTTC

j_gene: TRBJ1-2
abundance: NA
v_gene: TRBV14
d_gene: NA
CDR3aa: CASSKSGGDYGYTF
CDR3nt: TGTGCCAGCAGCAAAAGCGGGGGCGACTATGGCTACACCTTC

j_gene: TRBJ1-1
abundance: NA
v_gene: TRBV4-1
d_gene: NA
CDR3aa: CASSQVGVWVNTEAFF
CDR3nt: TGCGCCAGCAGCCAAGTAGGGGTATGGGTGAACACTGAAGCTTTCTTT

j_gene: TRBJ1-1
abundance: few
v_gene: TRBV10-3
d_gene: NA
CDR3aa: CAISELGSNTEAFF
CDR3nt: TGTGCCATCAGTGAGCTCGGATCTAACACTGAAGCTTTCTTT